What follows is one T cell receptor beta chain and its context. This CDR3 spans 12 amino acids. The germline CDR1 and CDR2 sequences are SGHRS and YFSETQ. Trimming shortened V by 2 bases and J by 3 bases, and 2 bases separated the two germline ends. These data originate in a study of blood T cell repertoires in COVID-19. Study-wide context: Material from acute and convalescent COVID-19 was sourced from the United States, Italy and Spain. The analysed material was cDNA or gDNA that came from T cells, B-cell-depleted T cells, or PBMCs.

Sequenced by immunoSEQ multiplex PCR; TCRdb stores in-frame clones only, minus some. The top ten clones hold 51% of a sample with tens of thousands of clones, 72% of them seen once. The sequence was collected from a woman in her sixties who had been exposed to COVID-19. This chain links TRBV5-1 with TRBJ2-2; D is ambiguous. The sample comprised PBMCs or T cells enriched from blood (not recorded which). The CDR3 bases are TGCGCCAGCAGCTTCGACACCGGGGAGCTGTTTTTT. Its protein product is CASSFDTGELFF.